This T cell receptor beta chain was recovered during a study of blood T cell repertoires in COVID-19. Study summary: Samples taken during acute and convalescent COVID-19 were collected in the United States, Italy and Spain. PBMCs, B-cell-depleted T cells, or T cells provided the cDNA or gDNA that made up the material.

This clone appeared a single time. Sequencing was performed with immunoSEQ multiplex PCR; in TCRdb, only in-frame clones are kept and a portion is missing. Counted here are around 80,000 clones, roughly 86% occurring once; the ten biggest clones make up over 9.5%. This CDR3 is built from 13 residues. In germline, CDR1 is MDHEN, CDR2 SYDVKM. Between the trimmed V and J ends, which lost 9 bases and 4 bases, there was a span of 16 bases. V is TRBV28 and J is TRBJ2-7, with D possibly matching TRBD2 (5 bases). This receptor was identified in a man aged 60-69 years with acute or convalescent COVID-19. Sequenced material: peripheral blood. The CDR3 region is CASGQPGLYEQYF. CDR3 sequence (DNA): TGTGCCAGTGGGCAACCGGGATTATACGAGCAGTACTTC.